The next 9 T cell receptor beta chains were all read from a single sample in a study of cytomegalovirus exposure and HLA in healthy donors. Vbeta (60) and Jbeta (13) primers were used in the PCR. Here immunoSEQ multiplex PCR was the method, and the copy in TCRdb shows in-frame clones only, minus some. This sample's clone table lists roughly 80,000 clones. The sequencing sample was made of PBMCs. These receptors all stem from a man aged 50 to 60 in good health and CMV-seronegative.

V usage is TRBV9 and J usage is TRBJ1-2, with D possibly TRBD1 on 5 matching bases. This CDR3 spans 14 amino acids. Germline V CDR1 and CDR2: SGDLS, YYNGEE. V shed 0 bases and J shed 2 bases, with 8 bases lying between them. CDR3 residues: CASSVVPGNYGYTF. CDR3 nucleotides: TGTGCCAGCAGCGTAGTCCCAGGGAACTATGGCTACACCTTC.

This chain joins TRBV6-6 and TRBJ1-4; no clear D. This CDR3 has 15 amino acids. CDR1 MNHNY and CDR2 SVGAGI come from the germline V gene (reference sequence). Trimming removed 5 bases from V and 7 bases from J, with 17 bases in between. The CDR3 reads CASSPFLGLGEKLFF. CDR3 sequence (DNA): TGTGCCAGCAGTCCTTTTCTCGGACTCGGTGAAAAACTGTTTTTT.

CDR3 in amino acids: CASSVWGETEAFF. In nucleotides, the CDR3 is TGTGCCAGCAGCGTATGGGGGGAAACTGAAGCTTTCTTT. The V and J genes are TRBV9 and TRBJ1-1, with D perhaps matching TRBD1 (5 bases). Germline CDR1 SGDLS, CDR2 YYNGEE. The CDR3 loop spans 13 amino acids. V lost 1 base and J 5 bases, leaving 9 bases between the germline ends.

The CDR3 DNA follows: TGTGCCAGCAGCTTAGCCCTAGCGGGGGGCACCTCCTACAATGAGCAGTTCTTC. This sequence encodes CASSLALAGGTSYNEQFF. The rearrangement joins TRBV11-3 to TRBJ2-1, with 11 bases matching TRBD2. There are 18 residues in the CDR3. J was trimmed by 0 bases and V by 1 base; bases with no gene match: 5. Germline CDR1 SGHNT, CDR2 YENEEA.

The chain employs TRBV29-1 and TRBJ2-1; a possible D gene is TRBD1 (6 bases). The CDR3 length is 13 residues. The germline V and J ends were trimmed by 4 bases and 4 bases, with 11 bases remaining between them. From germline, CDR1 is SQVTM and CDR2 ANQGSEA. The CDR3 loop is CSVGTANYNEQFF. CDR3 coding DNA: TGCAGCGTTGGGACAGCAAATTACAATGAGCAGTTCTTC.

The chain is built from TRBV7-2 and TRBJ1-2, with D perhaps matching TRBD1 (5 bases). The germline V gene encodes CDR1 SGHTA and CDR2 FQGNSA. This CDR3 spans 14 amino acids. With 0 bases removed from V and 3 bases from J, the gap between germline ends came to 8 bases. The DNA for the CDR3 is TGTGCCAGCAGCTTAGCTCAGGGTTACTATGGCTACACCTTC. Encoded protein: CASSLAQGYYGYTF.

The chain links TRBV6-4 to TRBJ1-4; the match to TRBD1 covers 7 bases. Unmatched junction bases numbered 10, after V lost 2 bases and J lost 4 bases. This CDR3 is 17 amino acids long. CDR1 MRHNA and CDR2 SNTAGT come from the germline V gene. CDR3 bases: TGTGCCAGCAGTGACCTATTACAGGGGACTCATAATGAAAAACTGTTTTTT. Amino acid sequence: CASSDLLQGTHNEKLFF.

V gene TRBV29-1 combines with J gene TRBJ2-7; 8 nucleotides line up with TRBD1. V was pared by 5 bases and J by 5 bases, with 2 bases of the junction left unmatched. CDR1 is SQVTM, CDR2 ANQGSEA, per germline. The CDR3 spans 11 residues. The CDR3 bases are TGCAGCGTTTGGACAGGGAACGAGCAGTACTTC. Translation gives CSVWTGNEQYF.

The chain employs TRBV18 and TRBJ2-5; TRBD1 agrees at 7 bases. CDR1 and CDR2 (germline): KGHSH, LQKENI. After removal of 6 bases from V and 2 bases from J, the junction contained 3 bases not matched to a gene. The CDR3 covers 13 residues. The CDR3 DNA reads TGTGCCAGCTCCTCGACAGGGCAAGAGACCCAGTACTTC. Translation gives CASSSTGQETQYF. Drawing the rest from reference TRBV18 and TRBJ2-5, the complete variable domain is NAGVMQNPRHLVRRRGQEARLRCSPMKGHSHVYWYRQLPEEGLKFMVYLQKENIIDESGMPKERFSAEFPKEGPSILRIQQVVRGDSAAYFCASSSTGQETQYFGPGTRLLVL.